The next 30 T cell receptor beta chains were all read from a single sample in a study of radiotherapy plus CTLA-4 blockade in lung cancer. Generated by immunoSEQ multiplex PCR, the TCRdb table keeps only in-frame clones and is missing some. The table includes 90,000 or so clones, under 85% detected once. Sequenced here: peripheral blood, sampled from a patient treated with radiotherapy plus ipilimumab. These receptors all stem from a human donor with non-small cell lung cancer who had stable disease on radiotherapy plus ipilimumab.

This clone was counted once. The chain is built from TRBV5-6 and TRBJ2-7, with D possibly being TRBD1 or TRBD2 (5 bases each). The CDR3 consists of 13 residues. V was cut by 1 base and J by 5 bases, with 10 bases left in between. The germline V gene has CDR1 SGHDT and CDR2 YYEEEE. This chain's CDR3 is CASSLPGRDEQYF. The CDR3 DNA reads as TGTGCCAGCAGCTTGCCAGGGCGGGACGAGCAGTACTTC. Full variable domain (remainder filled in from reference TRBV5-6 and TRBJ2-7): DAGVTQSPTHLIKTRGQQVTLRCSPKSGHDTVSWYQQALGQGPQFIFQYYEEEERQRGNFPDRFSGHQFPNYSSELNVNALLLGDSALYLCASSLPGRDEQYFGPGTRLTVT.

This chain links TRBV2 with TRBJ2-7, with D uncertain. Trimming left V 6 bases short and J 0 bases short, with 6 bases between. The CDR3 has 12 residues. From germline, CDR1 is SNHLY and CDR2 FYNNEI. The chain's CDR3 is CASSGTSYEQYF. The CDR3 DNA reads as TGTGCCAGCAGCGGAACCTCCTACGAGCAGTACTTC.

The chain is built from TRBV6-1 and TRBJ2-1; D gene unclear. Germline values: CDR1 MNHNS, CDR2 SASEGT. Trimming took 2 bases from V and 7 from J, leaving 15 bases between them. CDR3 length: 15 amino acids. Here the CDR3 DNA reads TGTGCCAGCAGTGAACCCTGGGCCGTGAGTAATGAGCAGTTCTTC. Protein product: CASSEPWAVSNEQFF.

V gene TRBV2 combines with J gene TRBJ2-5; no clear D gene. Trimming took off 3 bases at V and 5 bases at J, with 4 bases between the two ends. Germline CDR1 and CDR2: SNHLY and FYNNEI. The CDR3 is 11 residues long. DNA for the CDR3: TGTGCCAGCAGTGATTTTGAGACCCAGTACTTC. As protein: CASSDFETQYF.

The V gene is TRBV2, the J gene TRBJ2-7; no definite D call. CDR1 is SNHLY and CDR2 is FYNNEI in the germline V gene. V lost 7 bases and J lost 4, with 17 bases in between. CDR3 length: 14 residues. CDR3 in amino acids: CASTEPLKAYEQYF. DNA of the CDR3: TGTGCCAGCACGGAGCCCCTAAAGGCTTACGAGCAGTACTTC.

The chain joins TRBV4-1 to TRBJ1-6; D not resolved. The CDR3 totals 13 residues. Looked up from germline, CDR1 is MGHRA and CDR2 is YSYEKL. The ends were cut back, 5 bases at V and 2 bases at J, with 4 bases in the middle. The CDR3 nucleotides read TGCGCCAGCAGCGATACCTATAATTCACCCCTCCACTTT. Residues: CASSDTYNSPLHF.

The rearrangement uses TRBV5-1 and TRBJ2-6; D is possibly TRBD1 (7 bases). Germline V gene sequence: CDR1 SGHRS, CDR2 YFSETQ. V lost 5 bases and J 2 bases, leaving 17 bases between the germline ends. The CDR3 length is 17 residues. This CDR3 reads CASRQTRGPTGANVLTF. CDR3 in DNA: TGCGCCAGCAGGCAGACTAGGGGGCCCACTGGGGCCAACGTCCTGACTTTC. Using reference TRBV5-1 and TRBJ2-6 for the parts outside the CDR3, the full variable domain is KAGVTQTPRYLIKTRGQQVTLSCSPISGHRSVSWYQQTPGQGLQFLFEYFSETQRNKGNFPGRFSGRQFSNSRSEMNVSTLELGDSALYLCASRQTRGPTGANVLTFGAGSRLTVL.

This chain links TRBV29-1 with TRBJ2-7; TRBD2 might be the D (6 bases). The CDR3 loop spans 14 amino acids. Germline V gene lookup returns CDR1 SQVTM and CDR2 ANQGSEA. V lost 3 bases and J lost 3, with 15 bases in between. CDR3: CSVDHGGGIYEQYF. In nucleotides, the CDR3 is TGCAGCGTTGATCACGGTGGGGGGATCTACGAGCAGTACTTC.

V is TRBV7-9 and J is TRBJ2-7; D could derive from TRBD1 or TRBD2 (5 bases each). This CDR3 comprises 14 residues. In germline, CDR1 is SEHNR, CDR2 FQNEAQ (reference sequence). With 3 bases removed from V and 5 bases from J, the gap between germline ends came to 14 bases. In nucleotides, the CDR3 is TGTGCCAGCAGCTTTGGGGGAAATAGCCACGAGCAGTACTTC. It is translated as CASSFGGNSHEQYF.

The V and J genes are TRBV5-4 and TRBJ2-5, with unresolved D. The V gene lost 0 bases and the J gene lost 2 bases, with 5 bases spanning the gap. The germline V gene encodes CDR1 SGHNT and CDR2 YYREEE (reference sequence). The CDR3 is 13 amino acids. The CDR3 region is CASSLVQQETQYF. The CDR3 coding sequence is TGTGCCAGCAGCTTGGTACAGCAAGAGACCCAGTACTTC. Complete variable domain (other parts from reference TRBV5-4 and TRBJ2-5): ETGVTQSPTHLIKTRGQQVTLRCSSQSGHNTVSWYQQALGQGPQFIFQYYREEENGRGNFPPRFSGLQFPNYSSELNVNALELDDSALYLCASSLVQQETQYFGPGTRLLVL.

This chain connects TRBV18 to TRBJ1-1; TRBD1 agrees at 11 bases. V lost 3 bases to trimming and J lost 4 bases; unmatched junction nucleotides: 7. The CDR3 contains 16 residues. The germline V gene has CDR1 KGHSH and CDR2 LQKENI. Written as DNA, the CDR3 is TGTGCCAGCTCACCGAGGACAGGGGGCGCGGGCACTGAAGCTTTCTTT. Its protein product is CASSPRTGGAGTEAFF.

The chain has TRBV10-3 and TRBJ2-3, with TRBD1 matching 9 bases. This CDR3 has 14 residues. Germline CDR1 and CDR2: ENHRY and SYGVKD. Trimming removed 6 bases from V and 1 base from J; junction bases left unmatched: 2. The CDR3 coding sequence is TGTGCCATCAGCAGGACAGGGGGCACAGATACGCAGTATTTT. It specifies CAISRTGGTDTQYF.

A single count supports this clone. The gene calls are TRBV9 and TRBJ2-4; 7 positions agree with TRBD2. J gave up 0 bases and V 4 bases, and 10 bases lay outside the gene matches. Germline-derived CDR1 and CDR2 are SGDLS and YYNGEE. This CDR3 region has 17 residues. Here the CDR3 reads CASSSSSGKEAKNIQYF. CDR3 nucleotide sequence: TGTGCCAGCAGCTCTTCTAGCGGAAAGGAAGCCAAAAACATTCAGTACTTC.

The V call is TRBV5-4, the J call TRBJ2-3; a possible D gene is TRBD2 (7 bases). Per germline, CDR1 SGHNT and CDR2 YYREEE (reference sequence). V was pared by 0 bases and J by 9 bases, with 17 bases between. The CDR3 covers 15 residues. The CDR3 DNA is TGTGCCAGCAGCTTGGGAGGGGGGGCCGGAGAAACGCAGTATTTT. Amino acids: CASSLGGGAGETQYF.

The chain combines TRBV29-1 with TRBJ2-3; D gene uncertain. The CDR3 extends over 12 amino acids. Germline V gene sequence: CDR1 SQVTM, CDR2 ANQGSEA. Trimming pared 4 bases from V and 4 bases from J, leaving 9 bases between. CDR3 loop: CSVVRESDTQYF. The DNA of the CDR3 is TGCAGCGTTGTAAGGGAATCAGATACGCAGTATTTT.

This clone appeared a few times. The CDR3 reads CASSWGQGDQETQYF. DNA of the CDR3: TGTGCCAGCAGCTGGGGACAGGGCGACCAAGAGACCCAGTACTTC. V usage is TRBV9 and J usage is TRBJ2-5, with 9 bases identical to TRBD1. Trimming took 4 bases from V and 0 from J; bases not matched to a gene: 4. CDR1 SGDLS and CDR2 YYNGEE come from the germline V gene. This CDR3 spans 15 amino acids. Complete variable domain (other parts from reference TRBV9 and TRBJ2-5): DSGVTQTPKHLITATGQRVTLRCSPRSGDLSVYWYQQSLDQGLQFLIQYYNGEERAKGNILERFSAQQFPDLHSELNLSSLELGDSALYFCASSWGQGDQETQYFGPGTRLLVL.

This clone was seen a few times. The chain recombines TRBV4-1 with TRBJ2-7; TRBD2 agrees at 13 bases. There are 15 residues in the CDR3. The germline gives CDR1 MGHRA, CDR2 YSYEKL. V lost 4 bases to trimming and J lost 4 bases; unmatched junction nucleotides: 4. The CDR3 spells CASSPGTSGTYEQYF. CDR3 coding DNA: TGCGCCAGCAGCCCTGGGACTAGCGGGACGTACGAGCAGTACTTC.

This clone was found once. This sequence joins TRBV2 and TRBJ2-3; the D gene is possibly TRBD2 (5 bases). V was pared by 3 bases and J by 0 bases, with 10 bases between. The CDR3 has 15 residues. Per germline, CDR1 SNHLY and CDR2 FYNNEI. The CDR3 sequence is CASSDGRGSTDTQYF. CDR3 coding DNA: TGTGCCAGCAGTGATGGGAGAGGGAGCACAGATACGCAGTATTTT. Combining the CDR3 with reference TRBV2 and TRBJ2-3 gives the whole variable domain EPEVTQTPSHQVTQMGQEVILRCVPISNHLYFYWYRQILGQKVEFLVSFYNNEISEKSEIFDDQFSVERPDGSNFTLKIRSTKLEDSAMYFCASSDGRGSTDTQYFGPGTRLTVL.

The chain is built from TRBV27 and TRBJ1-1; D perhaps matches TRBD1 (6 bases). The CDR3 runs 14 residues. Trimming cost V 6 bases and J 0 bases, with 11 bases left between them. Germline CDR1 and CDR2: MNHEY and SMNVEV (reference sequence). CDR3 sequence: CASSVRGVNTEAFF. The DNA of the CDR3 is TGTGCCAGCAGCGTCAGGGGCGTGAACACTGAAGCTTTCTTT.

The chain carries TRBV2 and TRBJ2-1; 10 bases fit TRBD2. The junction had 4 bases not matched to a gene; V was cut back by 8 bases and J by 3 bases. Per germline, CDR1 SNHLY and CDR2 FYNNEI. The CDR3 extends over 14 amino acids. DNA for the CDR3: TGTGCCAGCCTTTTAGCGGGGGGCTACAATGAGCAGTTCTTC. Its protein is CASLLAGGYNEQFF.

J is TRBJ2-3 and V is TRBV18; possible D gene TRBD2, 5 bases. This CDR3 is 16 amino acids long. The V end lost 4 bases, the J end lost 0 bases, and 14 bases lay between the germline ends. Germline V CDR1 and CDR2: KGHSH, LQKENI. The CDR3 loop reads CASSQGRETSTDTQYF. CDR3 coding DNA: TGTGCCAGCTCACAAGGTCGGGAAACAAGCACAGATACGCAGTATTTT.

This chain connects TRBV5-1 to TRBJ2-5; TRBD1 aligns across 9 bases. Germline V gene sequence: CDR1 SGHRS, CDR2 YFSETQ. The CDR3 contains 14 residues. The trim removed 4 bases at V and 5 bases at J, leaving 6 bases unmatched. The CDR3 is CASSGGTGRETQYF. CDR3 nucleotide sequence: TGCGCCAGCAGCGGCGGGACAGGGCGTGAGACCCAGTACTTC.

This clone was detected a few times. The genes are TRBV5-8 and TRBJ2-5; D not resolved. The CDR3 contains 14 residues. The V and J ends lost 1 base and 0 bases respectively, with 7 bases between them. Germline values: CDR1 SGHTS, CDR2 YDEGEE. DNA for the CDR3: TGTGCCAGCAGCTTGTGGTCCAACCAAGAGACCCAGTACTTC. Translation gives CASSLWSNQETQYF.

V is TRBV5-4 and J is TRBJ2-7; 9 bases agree with TRBD2. CDR3 length: 14 amino acids. The germline CDR1 and CDR2 sequences are SGHNT and YYREEE (reference sequence). V gave up 0 bases and J gave up 5 bases; unmatched junction bases: 3. The DNA of the CDR3 is TGTGCCAGCAGCTTGGCGGGACTAGCAAACGAGCAGTACTTC. The encoded protein is CASSLAGLANEQYF.

This chain joins TRBV29-1 and TRBJ1-1, with 7 nucleotides matching TRBD1. CDR1 SQVTM and CDR2 ANQGSEA come from the germline V gene. V lost 5 bases to trimming and J lost 1 base; unmatched junction nucleotides: 7. The CDR3 loop spans 14 amino acids. CDR3 sequence reads: CSVTGEGRNTEAFF. Written as DNA, the CDR3 is TGCAGCGTTACAGGGGAGGGGAGGAACACTGAAGCTTTCTTT.

This clone occurred a few times. The CDR3, as DNA: TGTGCCAGCAGTGACCAGGTCTCTGGGGCCAACGTCCTGACTTTC. Amino acids: CASSDQVSGANVLTF. J is TRBJ2-6 and V is TRBV6-1; D gene unclear. The V end was cut by 3 bases, the J end by 0 bases, with 6 bases between. This CDR3 has 15 amino acids. From germline, CDR1 is MNHNS and CDR2 SASEGT.

The chain has TRBV5-1 and TRBJ1-1; TRBD1 agrees at 9 bases. This CDR3 spans 15 amino acids. Germline V gives CDR1 SGHRS, CDR2 YFSETQ. J was trimmed by 2 bases and V by 5 bases; bases with no gene match: 7. The CDR3 DNA reads as TGCGCCAGCAGTTTATCGGGACAGGGAAACACTGAAGCTTTCTTT. Translated: CASSLSGQGNTEAFF.

V gene TRBV11-2 combines with J gene TRBJ2-1; 9 bases line up with TRBD2. The V segment lost 2 bases and the J segment 6 bases; nucleotides outside the gene matches: 8. CDR3 length: 16 amino acids. The germline V gene has CDR1 SGHAT and CDR2 FQNNGV. The CDR3 DNA reads as TGTGCCAGCAGCTTAACGCGCGGGAGGGCCCCCAATGAGCAGTTCTTC. Its protein is CASSLTRGRAPNEQFF.

This chain connects TRBV28 to TRBJ1-5; D not resolved. V lost 6 bases and J 10 bases, leaving 16 bases between the germline ends. CDR3 length: 13 amino acids. Germline V gene data show CDR1 as MDHEN and CDR2 as SYDVKM. The CDR3 here is CASSPGRTAPQHF. The CDR3 nucleotides read TGTGCCAGCAGCCCCGGTCGAACCGCACCCCAGCATTTT.

As regards this clone: The identical CDR3 is also encoded by other nucleotide sequences in the sample. The gene calls are TRBV28 and TRBJ2-7, with TRBD1 identical over 7 bases. The CDR3 loop spans 13 amino acids. J was trimmed by 2 bases and V by 6 bases; bases with no gene match: 4. CDR1 and CDR2 from the germline V gene are MDHEN and SYDVKM. The CDR3 DNA reads as TGTGCCAGCAGGACAGGGAGCACCTACGAGCAGTACTTC. Its translation: CASRTGSTYEQYF.